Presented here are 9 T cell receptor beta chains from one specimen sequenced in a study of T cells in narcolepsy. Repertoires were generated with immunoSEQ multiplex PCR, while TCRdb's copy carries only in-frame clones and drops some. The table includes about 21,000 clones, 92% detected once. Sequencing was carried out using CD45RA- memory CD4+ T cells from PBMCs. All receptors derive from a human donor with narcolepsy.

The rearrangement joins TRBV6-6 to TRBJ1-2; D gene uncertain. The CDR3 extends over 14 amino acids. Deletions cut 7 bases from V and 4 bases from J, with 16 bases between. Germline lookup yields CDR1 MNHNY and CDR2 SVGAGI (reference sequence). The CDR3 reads CASTSLAGFYGYTF. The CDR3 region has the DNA TGTGCCAGCACCTCCCTTGCGGGTTTCTATGGCTACACCTTC.

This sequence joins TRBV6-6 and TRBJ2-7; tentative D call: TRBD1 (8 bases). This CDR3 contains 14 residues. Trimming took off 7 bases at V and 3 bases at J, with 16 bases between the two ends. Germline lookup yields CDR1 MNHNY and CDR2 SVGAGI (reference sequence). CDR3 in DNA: TGTGCCAGCAAGACAGGGGAGGGCGTCTACGAGCAGTACTTC. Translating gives CASKTGEGVYEQYF.

The CDR3 nucleotides read TGCGCCAGCAGCTTTAATCCGGAGAACACTGAAGCTTTCTTT. Amino acids: CASSFNPENTEAFF. The V and J genes are TRBV5-1 and TRBJ1-1; D not resolved. This CDR3 has 14 residues. Trimming cost V 2 bases and J 1 base, with 9 bases left between them. Germline CDR1 SGHRS, CDR2 YFSETQ.

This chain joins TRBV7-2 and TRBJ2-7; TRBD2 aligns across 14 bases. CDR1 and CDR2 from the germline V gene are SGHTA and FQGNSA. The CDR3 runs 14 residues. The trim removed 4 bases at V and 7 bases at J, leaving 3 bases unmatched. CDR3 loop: CASSSGLAGAEQYF. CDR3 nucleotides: TGTGCCAGCAGCTCGGGACTAGCGGGAGCTGAGCAGTACTTC.

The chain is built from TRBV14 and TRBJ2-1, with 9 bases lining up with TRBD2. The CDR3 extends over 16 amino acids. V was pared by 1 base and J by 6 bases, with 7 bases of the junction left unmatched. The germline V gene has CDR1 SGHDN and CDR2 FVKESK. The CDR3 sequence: CASSQGRGLAFNEQFF. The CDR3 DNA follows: TGTGCCAGCAGCCAAGGCCGGGGACTAGCCTTCAATGAGCAGTTCTTC.

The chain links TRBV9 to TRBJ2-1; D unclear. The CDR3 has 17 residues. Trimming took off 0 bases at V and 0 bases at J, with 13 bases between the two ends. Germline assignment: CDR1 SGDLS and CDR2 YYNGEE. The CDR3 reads CASSVVRWGSSYNEQFF. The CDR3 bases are TGTGCCAGCAGCGTAGTGAGGTGGGGTAGCTCCTACAATGAGCAGTTCTTC.

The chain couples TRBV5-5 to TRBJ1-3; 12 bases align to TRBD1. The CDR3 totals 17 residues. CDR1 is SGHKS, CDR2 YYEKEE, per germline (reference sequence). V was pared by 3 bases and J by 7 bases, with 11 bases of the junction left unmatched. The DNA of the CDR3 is TGTGCCAGCAGCTCATTCCGCGGGACAGGGGGCTCTAACACCATATATTTT. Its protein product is CASSSFRGTGGSNTIYF.

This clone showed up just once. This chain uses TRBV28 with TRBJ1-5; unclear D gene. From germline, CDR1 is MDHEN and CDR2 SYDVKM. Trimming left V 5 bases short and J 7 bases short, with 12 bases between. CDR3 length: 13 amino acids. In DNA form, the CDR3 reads TGTGCCAGCAGTCCCGGCCCTCAACAGCCCCAGCATTTT. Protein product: CASSPGPQQPQHF.

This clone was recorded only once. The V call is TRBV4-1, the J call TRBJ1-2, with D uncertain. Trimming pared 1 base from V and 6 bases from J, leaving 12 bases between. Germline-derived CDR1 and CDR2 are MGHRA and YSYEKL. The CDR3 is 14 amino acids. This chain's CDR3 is CASSQVGPLDGYTF. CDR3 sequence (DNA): TGCGCCAGCAGCCAAGTCGGACCTCTCGATGGCTACACCTTC.